Following are 4 T cell receptor beta chains from one sample sequenced in a study of post-analysis software for immune sequencing data. General observations from the study: Several TRBV segments (TRBV5-6, TRBV5-1 and TRBV20-1 among them) occurred more frequently in patients than in controls.

These receptors' antigens are unknown. Prepared TCR beta cDNA libraries contained unique molecular identifiers. TCRdb used MiXCR to reprocess the PCR reads, holding one entry per CDR3 protein. The sample has about 540,000 distinct CDR3 sequences; roughly 34% are singletons. Material for sequencing was blood. All receptors come from a girl under 18 with multiple sclerosis.

The chain is built from TRBV7-9 and TRBJ1-4; D ambiguous. Germline V gene data show CDR1 as SEHNR and CDR2 as FQNEAQ (reference sequence). The CDR3 contains 16 residues. The ends were cut back, 5 bases at V and 0 bases at J, with 13 bases in the middle. The CDR3 reads CASSRLNSATNEKLFF. CDR3 bases: TGTGCCAGCAGCCGATTGAACAGCGCAACTAATGAAAAACTGTTTTTT. The whole variable domain, remainder taken from reference TRBV7-9 and TRBJ1-4, is DTGVSQNPRHKITKRGQNVTFRCDPISEHNRLYWYRQTLGQGPEFLTYFQNEAQLEKSRLLSDRFSAERPKGSFSTLEIQRTEQGDSAMYLCASSRLNSATNEKLFFGSGTQLSVL.

There are a few counts of this clonotype. This chain connects TRBV10-1 to TRBJ2-5, with D possibly being TRBD2 (6 bases). Germline loops: CDR1 WNHNN, CDR2 SYGVQD (reference sequence). The CDR3 contains 14 residues. The V end was cut by 0 bases, the J end by 3 bases, with 8 bases between. The CDR3 reads CASSESRGEETQYF. CDR3 nucleotides: TGCGCCAGCAGTGAGTCGCGGGGCGAAGAGACCCAGTACTTC.

V usage is TRBV5-1 and J usage is TRBJ1-2, with D perhaps TRBD1 (5 bases). V was clipped by 7 bases and J by 9 bases, with 19 bases between them. This CDR3 is 13 amino acids long. CDR1 is SGHRS and CDR2 is YFSETQ in the germline V gene. In nucleotides, the CDR3 is TGCGCCAGCGGGACTACGATAGGTATTAGCTACACCTTC. It codes for CASGTTIGISYTF.

The chain is built from TRBV20-1 and TRBJ2-1, with TRBD2 matching over 10 bases. Germline assignment: CDR1 DFQATT and CDR2 SNEGSKA (reference sequence). Germline trimming cut 0 bases from V and 4 bases from J; bases unmatched to any gene: 12. The CDR3 extends over 18 amino acids. The CDR3 is CSARDLLLRSGGYNEQFF. CDR3 DNA: TGCAGTGCTAGAGATCTCCTCCTCCGTAGCGGGGGGTACAATGAGCAGTTCTTC.